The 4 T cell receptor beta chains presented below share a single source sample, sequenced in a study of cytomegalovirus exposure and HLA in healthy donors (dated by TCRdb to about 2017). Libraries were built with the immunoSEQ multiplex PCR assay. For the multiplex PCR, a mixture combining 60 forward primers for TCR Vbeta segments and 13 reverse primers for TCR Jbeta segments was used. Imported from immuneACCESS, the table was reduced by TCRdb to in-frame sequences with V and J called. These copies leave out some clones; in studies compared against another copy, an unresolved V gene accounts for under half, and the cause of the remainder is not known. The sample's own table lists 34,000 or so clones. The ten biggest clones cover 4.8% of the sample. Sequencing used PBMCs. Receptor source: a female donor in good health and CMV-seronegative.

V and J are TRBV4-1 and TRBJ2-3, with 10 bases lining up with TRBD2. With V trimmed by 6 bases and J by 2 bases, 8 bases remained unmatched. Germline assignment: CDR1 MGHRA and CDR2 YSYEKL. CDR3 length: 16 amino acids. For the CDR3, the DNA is TGCGCCAGCAGTTTATGGAGCGGGGGGGCCACAGATACGCAGTATTTT. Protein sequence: CASSLWSGGATDTQYF.

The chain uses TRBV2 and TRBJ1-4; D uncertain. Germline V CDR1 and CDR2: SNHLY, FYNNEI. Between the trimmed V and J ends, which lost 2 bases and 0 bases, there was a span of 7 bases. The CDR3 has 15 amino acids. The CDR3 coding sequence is TGTGCCAGCAGTGAAATTTATTCAACTAATGAAAAACTGTTTTTT. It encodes CASSEIYSTNEKLFF.

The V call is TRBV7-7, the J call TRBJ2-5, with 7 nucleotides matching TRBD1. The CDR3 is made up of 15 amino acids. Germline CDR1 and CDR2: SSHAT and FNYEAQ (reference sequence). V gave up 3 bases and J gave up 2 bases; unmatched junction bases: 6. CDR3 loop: CASSFATGIQETQYF. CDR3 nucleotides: TGTGCCAGCAGCTTCGCGACAGGGATACAAGAGACCCAGTACTTC.

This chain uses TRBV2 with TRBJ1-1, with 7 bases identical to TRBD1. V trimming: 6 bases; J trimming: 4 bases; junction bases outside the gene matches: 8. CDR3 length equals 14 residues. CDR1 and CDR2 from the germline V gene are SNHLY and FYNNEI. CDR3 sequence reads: CASRTGTAGTEAFF. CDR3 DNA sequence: TGTGCCAGCAGGACCGGGACAGCAGGCACTGAAGCTTTCTTT. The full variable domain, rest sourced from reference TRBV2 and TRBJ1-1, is EPEVTQTPSHQVTQMGQEVILRCVPISNHLYFYWYRQILGQKVEFLVSFYNNEISEKSEIFDDQFSVERPDGSNFTLKIRSTKLEDSAMYFCASRTGTAGTEAFFGQGTRLTVV.